Listed here is a single T cell receptor beta chain. Its antigen remains unidentified. Per-base qualities were not stored, and no clone one base away is much larger. This entry comes from a study of cytomegalovirus exposure and HLA in healthy donors (dated by TCRdb to between 2016 and 2019). A note on the overall study: An earlier analysis of roughly 500 of the donors reported roughly 270 Gb of sequence data and some 120 million unique TCR beta sequences from about 180 million T cells. Typing coverage differed by locus: A, B, C, DRB1 and DQB1 were typed in roughly 629-640 donors, DQA1 in about 500, DPA1 in some 610, and DPB1 in just under 490. The study used immunosequencing to profile the T cell repertoires of about 670 subjects and linked those repertoires to cytomegalovirus serostatus. In an earlier analysis of 587 of the donors, high-throughput TCR beta sequencing was used to judge whether each TCR beta V gene segment behaved as functional or pseudogenic. In addition to the first cohort of hundreds of subjects, a separate validation cohort of 130 or so different subjects was used. A later analysis re-analyzed previously published TCR beta repertoires from 666 donors and added high-resolution HLA genotyping to study TCR occurrence patterns. To predict cytomegalovirus infection status, the study combined high-throughput TCR immunosequencing, statistical association of individual TCRs with disease status, and machine learning. The genetic ancestry cluster associated with self-reported Caucasian donors included roughly 84% of the roughly 400 genotyped donors. Donor age, sex, ethnicity and CMV serostatus were compiled together with the repertoire data. An early release covering about 600 HLA-typed donors comprised approximately 300 gigabases of sequencing data and around 85 million unique TCR sequences. Among 398 genotyped donors of the cohort, an average of about 220,000 unique TCR beta nucleotide sequences was sequenced per donor, of which about 18% were non-productive. Several DR-DQ haplotypes were handled as single units for association and clustering because linkage in the cohort was strong. All discovery cohort repertoires had been generated on a single sequencing platform. Rather than using new phenotypic data, the later analysis identified candidate immune exposures from TCR beta sequences and from how often those sequences occurred across donors. The study aimed to test whether cataloging public T cell receptors could reveal signatures of past pathogen exposure. HLA typing included class I and class II loci at four-digit resolution. A later genetic analysis took genome-wide SNP genotypes for about 65% of the roughly 670 donors and used that subset as a discovery cohort.

In total, 666 healthy bone marrow donors made up the cohort. At the time of sampling, all cohort members were nominally healthy, though unrecorded immune exposures were likely present. The donor was CMV seropositive and was included in the group of about 290 seropositive cohort members. A peripheral blood sample was collected from each donor, and TCR beta sequencing was performed on peripheral blood mononuclear cells. The Qiagen DNeasy Blood Extraction Kit was used to extract genomic DNA from the blood cell samples. The CDR3 measures 13 amino acids from cysteine to phenylalanine. Only the CDR3 part of the read is kept: 39 bases, read in frame from the first base. Via the germline V gene (reference sequence), CDR1 is GTSNPN and CDR2 SVGIG. Trimming accounts for 4 bases at V and 5 bases at J, while the number of junction bases matched to no gene is 6. Receptor amplification or capture employed the immunoSEQ multiplex PCR assay. For the multiplex PCR, a mixture combining 60 forward primers for TCR Vbeta segments and 13 reverse primers for TCR Jbeta segments was used. The CDR3 region of rearranged TCR beta genes was amplified from genomic DNA by a multiplex PCR assay. On the Illumina HiSeq System, the amplified TCR beta libraries were sequenced as 87-base-pair reads. The authors' pipeline ran thus. A later analysis counted about 80 million unique TCR beta chains across the 670 or so repertoires, and around 9.9 million of these chains were shared by at least two donors. To remove PCR and sequencing errors, raw reads were error-corrected and collapsed into unique sequences using a nearest-neighbor algorithm that merged closely related sequences. CDR3 sequences were aligned to IMGT reference sequences to assign V, D and J gene segments. For a sequence to be retained, a match of at least six nucleotides to both a V gene segment and a J gene segment was required. Rearrangements were called productive when the CDR3 lacked stop codons and stayed in frame with V and J; all others were non-productive. CDR3 was defined by IMGT convention, running from the second conserved V-encoded cysteine to the conserved J-encoded phenylalanine. The earlier analysis of about 620 of the donors excluded sequences that lacked an unambiguous match to a single V gene segment. An earlier analysis of 587 of the donors called V segments functional above 56.7% productive rearrangements and segregating when the between-donor standard deviation exceeded 5%. To diagnose cytomegalovirus status from the catalog of TCR beta chain sequences, a statistical classification framework was built. In a later analysis, V and J genes were assigned by comparing TCR nucleotide sequences against IMGT/GENE-DB human TR gene sequences. In a later analysis, CDR3 sequences and most-parsimonious VDJ recombination scenarios were assigned using the TCRdist pipeline. In a later analysis, each TCR beta chain was defined by its CDR3 amino acid sequence together with its V-gene family, and reads without a unique V-gene family were excluded. In a later analysis, 450 to 600 highly shared, low-generation-probability nucleotide sequences were removed to address suspected cross-contamination and a sequencing artifact. For each public chain, a later analysis derived a clonal expansion index from normalized ranks of inferred template counts within each repertoire. In a later analysis, generation probabilities were computed with a VDJ recombination model fitted to out-of-frame rearrangements, and the resulting probabilities were checked against IGoR. In a later analysis, hypergeometric tests were used to score TCR-TCR, TCR-HLA and TCR-CMV co-occurrence, with a repertoire-size bias correction applied to TCR pairs. To estimate false discovery rates, a later analysis permuted the HLA or CMV assignments 20 times. In a later analysis, co-occurring TCRs were grouped with DBSCAN, and TCRdist sequence similarity was added when clustering was performed within HLA-allele-positive subsets. Repertoires with fewer than 30,000 or more than 120,000 public chains were left out of co-occurrence clustering, as were four to six repertoires with anomalous nucleotide sharing. TCRdb holds this immuneACCESS table with in-frame rearrangements only. Some clones are missing; in checked studies, unresolved V genes explain under half, and the rest has no known cause. For V, J and clone size, that table is used; D and trimming come from the DNA. This sample has about 300,000 clones in its table, and approximately 90% of those were observed once. The ten biggest clones cover 4% of the sample.

Overall study outcomes, separate from this receptor: The study gave a list of 150 to 200 TCR beta chains associated with cytomegalovirus. A group of highly shared sequence variants was considered likely to be a technical artifact of the sequencing pipeline. In vitro tests confirmed that a few of the cytomegalovirus-associated TCR beta chains recognize cytomegalovirus antigens. The presence/absence analyses assumed that sequencing depth was roughly uniform across donors, and that assumption may not be true. Correlated functional status among segregating V segments might be attributable to linkage disequilibrium, but an unknown experimental factor could not be ruled out. A later analysis found that TCR association rates varied across HLA loci, with DRB1 alleles showing the most associated TCRs and HLA-C alleles the fewest. Compared with equally common non-associated chains, HLA-associated TCR beta chains in a later analysis were more clonally expanded and had lower generation probabilities. A later genetic analysis associated a missense DCLRE1C variant with V-gene and J-gene trimming of TCR beta chains, and an independent cohort replicated the association. HLA typing was unavailable for some donors at each locus, so association tests used only the typed subset. According to a later genetic analysis, donors in an Asian-associated ancestry cluster had fewer N-insertions in productive TCRs than the approximately 700-donor mean. Several of the top co-occurrence clusters appeared to be linked to parvovirus B19, influenza, CMV and Epstein-Barr virus, according to a later analysis. Most CMV-associated TCR beta chains appeared to be HLA-restricted in a later analysis, and the HLA associations seemed to be driven largely by CMV exposure. An earlier analysis of several hundred of the donors showed that most TCR beta V segments appeared in productive rearrangements either about 87% or about 30% of the time, which broadly matched IMGT annotations. For the cohort, immune exposure information was limited to CMV serostatus. Over 15 rarely observed V segments, including chromosome 9 orphons, were excluded from the earlier analysis of approximately 500 of the donors because counts were too low. While some public TCRs were present in many individuals, most TCR sequences turned up only very rarely across donors. A further reported finding was that TCR beta sequences accurately predicted the HLA-A and HLA-B alleles for most subjects in the first cohort. Some IMGT-functional V segments, including TRBV6-2 and TRBV6-3, could not be distinguished by the 87-base-pair reads and were therefore excluded. The classifier was reported to diagnose cytomegalovirus status with high specificity and sensitivity in both the original and validation cohorts. This cohort had only TCR beta chains sequenced, and the lack of alpha or paired-chain data limited which features could be detected. According to the authors, the approach could potentially be generalized to other disease states and immunological phenotypes. When HLA alleles, especially DR and DQ, strongly co-occurred, attributing TCR associations to individual alleles was difficult. In a later analysis, about 16,000 TCR beta sequences were associated with specific HLA alleles at a false discovery rate of 0.05.

The sample taken for sequencing was PBMCs. The sequence links TRBV30 to TRBJ2-7, with 9 junctional bases fitting TRBD1. This TCR came from a man aged 40-55 years in good health and CMV-seropositive. The CDR3 protein is CAWTGTGFNEQYF. The nucleotides are TGTGCCTGGACCGGGACAGGGTTTAACGAGCAGTACTTC.